A single sample gave rise to the 18 T cell receptor beta chains below, sequenced in a study of blood T cell repertoires in COVID-19. Produced via immunoSEQ multiplex PCR; TCRdb's table is partial and in-frame only. The repertoire holds tens of thousands of clones, with around 90% as singletons. Sequencing was performed on peripheral blood. The receptors originated from a human donor with active COVID-19. The donor label of this sample is uncertain.

The chain has TRBV4-2 and TRBJ1-5, with D maybe TRBD1 (5 bases). Germline assignment: CDR1 LGHNA and CDR2 YNFKEQ. V lost 0 bases, J lost 5 bases, and 14 bases lay in between. This CDR3 comprises 16 residues. In DNA, the CDR3 is TGTGCCAGCAGCCAAGAAGAGGCACGGGGGGATCAGCCCCAGCATTTT. This codes for CASSQEEARGDQPQHF.

This clone was found once. The V call is TRBV6-2 or TRBV6-3, the J call TRBJ2-3; tentatively, D is TRBD2 (6 bases). The CDR3 sequence is 14 residues long. V dropped 3 bases and J dropped 0 bases, with 7 bases sitting between them. CDR1 and CDR2 from the germline V gene are MNHEY and SVGEGT. The CDR3 nucleotides read TGTGCCAGCAGTTATAGCGGTAGCACAGATACGCAGTATTTT. It translates to CASSYSGSTDTQYF.

This rearrangement joins TRBV7-6 to TRBJ2-2; 8 positions agree with TRBD1. Germline V lookup: CDR1 SGHVS, CDR2 FNYEAQ. The V and J ends lost 3 bases and 1 base, in that order; junction bases with no gene match: 1. There are 15 residues in the CDR3. The DNA of the CDR3 is TGTGCCAGCAGCTTCGGGACAGGGAACACCGGGGAGCTGTTTTTT. It yields the protein CASSFGTGNTGELFF.

This sequence joins TRBV19 and TRBJ2-5, with 12 bases that match TRBD2. CDR1 is LNHDA and CDR2 is SQIVND in the germline V gene (reference sequence). The CDR3 has 15 amino acids. Losses at the gene ends were 3 bases for V and 4 bases for J; bases not matched to a gene: 3. This chain's CDR3 is CASSILAGGVETQYF. The CDR3 DNA reads as TGTGCCAGTAGTATCCTAGCGGGAGGGGTAGAGACCCAGTACTTC.

The rearrangement uses TRBV6-1 and TRBJ1-3, with D unclear. The CDR3 sequence is 14 residues long. The germline V gene encodes CDR1 MNHNS and CDR2 SASEGT. Trimming removed 3 bases from V and 2 bases from J, with 8 bases in between. Here the CDR3 DNA reads TGTGCCAGCAGTGAGCAGGTTCCTGGAAACACCATATATTTT. Protein product: CASSEQVPGNTIYF.

The genes are TRBV4-1 and TRBJ1-1; D remains ambiguous. This CDR3 contains 14 residues. V lost 0 bases and J 5 bases, leaving 10 bases between the germline ends. Germline assignment: CDR1 MGHRA and CDR2 YSYEKL. CDR3 sequence: CASSQDWLVTEAFF. Here the CDR3 DNA reads TGCGCCAGCAGCCAAGATTGGCTGGTGACTGAAGCTTTCTTT.

This clone occurred once. The gene calls are TRBV7-9 and TRBJ1-1; D is ambiguous. V was shortened by 1 base and J by 0 bases, with 6 bases between the two germline ends. The CDR3 consists of 14 residues. Germline values: CDR1 SEHNR, CDR2 FQNEAQ (reference sequence). The DNA for the CDR3 is TGTGCCAGCAGCTTAGACACCTTGAACACTGAAGCTTTCTTT. Translated, it gives CASSLDTLNTEAFF.

This rearrangement joins TRBV7-9 to TRBJ1-2; D not resolved. V shed 4 bases and J shed 0 bases, with 12 bases lying between them. The CDR3 is made up of 15 amino acids. The germline V gene encodes CDR1 SEHNR and CDR2 FQNEAQ (reference sequence). The CDR3 reads CASSSSETANYGYTF. In DNA, the CDR3 is TGTGCCAGCAGCTCCTCAGAAACCGCTAACTATGGCTACACCTTC. Drawing the rest from reference TRBV7-9 and TRBJ1-2, the complete variable domain is DTGVSQNPRHKITKRGQNVTFRCDPISEHNRLYWYRQTLGQGPEFLTYFQNEAQLEKSRLLSDRFSAERPKGSFSTLEIQRTEQGDSAMYLCASSSSETANYGYTFGSGTRLTVV.

This rearrangement joins TRBV5-4 to TRBJ2-3; TRBD2 matches 9 bases. Germline CDR1 and CDR2: SGHNT and YYREEE (reference sequence). Trimming took 5 bases from V and 2 from J; bases not matched to a gene: 3. The CDR3 is made up of 14 amino acids. The CDR3 DNA reads as TGTGCCAGCAGGGGGGGACTAGCCACAGATACGCAGTATTTT. It codes for CASRGGLATDTQYF.

This clone was seen once. The chain joins TRBV11-3 to TRBJ2-1, with D possibly being TRBD2 (7 bases). Looked up from germline, CDR1 is SGHNT and CDR2 is YENEEA. Trimming removed 1 base at V and 7 bases at J, with 17 bases between. The CDR3 totals 16 residues. The CDR3 DNA reads TGTGCCAGCAGCTTAGCGTGGGGGGGGCCGGGAAATGAGCAGTTCTTC. This codes for CASSLAWGGPGNEQFF. The full variable domain, its missing parts supplied by reference TRBV11-3 and TRBJ2-1, is EAGVVQSPRYKIIEKKQPVAFWCNPISGHNTLYWYLQNLGQGPELLIRYENEEAVDDSQLPKDRFSAERLKGVDSTLKIQPAELGDSAVYLCASSLAWGGPGNEQFFGPGTRLTVL.

The chain links TRBV28 to TRBJ2-1; tentatively, D is TRBD1 (6 bases). Deletions cut 5 bases from V and 8 bases from J, with 10 bases between. This CDR3 is built from 12 residues. Germline CDR1 reads MDHEN; CDR2 reads SYDVKM. The CDR3 bases are TGTGCCAGCAGTGGGACACCTGATGAGCAGTTCTTC. Translating gives CASSGTPDEQFF.

This sequence joins TRBV2 and TRBJ1-3; 10 bases match TRBD1. Germline V gene lookup returns CDR1 SNHLY and CDR2 FYNNEI. This CDR3 is 15 amino acids long. Germline trimming cut 5 bases from V and 9 bases from J; bases unmatched to any gene: 10. The CDR3 DNA is TGTGCCAGCAGTCCCCGGGACAGGGGAATAAGCACCATATATTTT. Its protein is CASSPRDRGISTIYF.

The genes are TRBV9 and TRBJ2-7, with 8 bases lining up with TRBD2. The V and J ends lost 0 bases and 2 bases, in that order; junction bases with no gene match: 4. The CDR3 is 15 residues long. The germline V gene has CDR1 SGDLS and CDR2 YYNGEE. CDR3 protein: CASSVEVSGAYEQYF. The DNA for the CDR3 is TGTGCCAGCAGCGTAGAGGTTAGCGGGGCCTACGAGCAGTACTTC.

This chain connects TRBV5-6 to TRBJ1-4; TRBD1 agrees at 8 bases. The V and J ends lost 1 base and 10 bases, in that order; junction bases with no gene match: 0. The CDR3 has 12 residues. Germline CDR1 and CDR2: SGHDT and YYEEEE. The CDR3 protein is CASSLTGGKLFF. The CDR3 nucleotides read TGTGCCAGCAGCTTGACAGGGGGAAAACTGTTTTTT.

The V and J genes are TRBV7-2 and TRBJ2-3; perhaps TRBD2 as D (6 bases). V lost 5 bases and J 7 bases, leaving 10 bases between the germline ends. From germline, CDR1 is SGHTA and CDR2 FQGNSA. This CDR3 has 12 residues. CDR3 region: CASSNSGYTQYF. DNA of the CDR3: TGTGCCAGCAGCAACAGCGGGTATACGCAGTATTTT.

V and J are TRBV6-5 and TRBJ1-1, with TRBD1 matching 7 bases. Germline V lookup: CDR1 MNHEY, CDR2 SVGAGI. The CDR3 contains 16 residues. With 2 bases clipped from V and 2 bases from J, the junction kept 8 bases outside the gene matches. The CDR3 region has the DNA TGTGCCAGCAGTTACGCAGGGACAGTGATTAACACTGAAGCTTTCTTT. This sequence encodes CASSYAGTVINTEAFF.

The CDR3 region is CASSQEGGIAGEADTQYF. Written as DNA, the CDR3 is TGCGCCAGCAGCCAAGAAGGGGGAATAGCGGGGGAGGCAGATACGCAGTATTTT. The V call is TRBV4-3, the J call TRBJ2-3, with TRBD2 matching 9 bases. Germline V gene sequence: CDR1 LGHNA, CDR2 YSLEER. The CDR3 totals 18 residues. J gave up 4 bases and V 0 bases, and 11 bases lay outside the gene matches.

The CDR3 is CASSFSTDTQYF. CDR3 nucleotides: TGTGCCAGCAGCTTCTCCACAGATACGCAGTATTTT. The genes are TRBV5-4 and TRBJ2-3, with D unresolved. The germline gives CDR1 SGHNT, CDR2 YYREEE (reference sequence). Between the trimmed V and J ends, which lost 2 bases and 2 bases, there was a span of 3 bases. The CDR3 covers 12 residues.